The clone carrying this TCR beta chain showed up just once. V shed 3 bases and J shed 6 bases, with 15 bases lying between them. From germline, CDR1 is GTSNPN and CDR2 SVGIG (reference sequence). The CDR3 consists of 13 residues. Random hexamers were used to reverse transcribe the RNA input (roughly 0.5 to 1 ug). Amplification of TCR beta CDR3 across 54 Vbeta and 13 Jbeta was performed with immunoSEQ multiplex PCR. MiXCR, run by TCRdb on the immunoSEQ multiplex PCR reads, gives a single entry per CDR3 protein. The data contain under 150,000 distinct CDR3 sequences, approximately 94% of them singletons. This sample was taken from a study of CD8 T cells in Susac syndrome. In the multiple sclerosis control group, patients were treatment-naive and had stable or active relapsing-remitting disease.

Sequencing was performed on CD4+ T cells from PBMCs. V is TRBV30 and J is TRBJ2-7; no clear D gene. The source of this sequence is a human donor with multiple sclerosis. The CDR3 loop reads CAWSLLLVGEQYF. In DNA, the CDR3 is TGTGCCTGGAGCCTACTCTTGGTGGGCGAGCAGTACTTC.